This TCR beta chain is from a study of identifying expanded T cells in peripheral blood. Findings and limits, study-wide: About 1.2 clones differed between technical replicates, versus around 15 and 18 over time. Roughly two-week clone count variance significantly increased as total template count grew.

Measured with immunoSEQ multiplex PCR; TCRdb has only the in-frame clones, and not every one. The table records approximately 100,000 clones, around 90% of them present only once. The trim removed 5 bases at V and 5 bases at J, leaving 7 bases unmatched. The CDR3 contains 15 residues. The germline gives CDR1 WNHNN, CDR2 SYGVQD (reference sequence). No infections or other immune events were documented during collection. As regards this clone: Its antigen is unknown.

Sequenced material: blood. The chain joins TRBV10-1 to TRBJ2-1, with TRBD2 matching over 9 bases. The receptor was derived from a person aged 18 to 75 in good health. As DNA, the CDR3 is TGCGCCAGCAGTCCTACTAGCGGGCTACACAATGAGCAGTTCTTC. Translating gives CASSPTSGLHNEQFF.